Shown below are 24 T cell receptor beta chains from a single sample sequenced in a study of blood T cell repertoires in COVID-19. TCRdb keeps only in-frame clones here, not all; method: immunoSEQ multiplex PCR. Of approximately 380,000 clones in the sample, roughly 85% were seen once. The sample comprised peripheral blood. Every receptor here comes from a woman aged 18 to 35 with acute or convalescent COVID-19.

The chain employs TRBV24-1 and TRBJ2-1; possible D gene TRBD1, 5 bases. Per the germline V gene, CDR1 is KGHDR and CDR2 is SFDVKD. V lost 2 bases, J lost 9 bases, and 10 bases lay in between. This CDR3 region has 13 residues. The DNA of the CDR3 is TGTGCCACCAGTGATTGGGGCGCAGGTGAGCAGTTCTTC. This gives the protein CATSDWGAGEQFF.

This sequence joins TRBV19 and TRBJ2-4; D not resolved. CDR3 length: 15 amino acids. Germline V gives CDR1 LNHDA, CDR2 SQIVND (reference sequence). Trimming left V 5 bases short and J 1 base short, with 12 bases between. The CDR3: CASSPGGRAKNIQYF. CDR3 coding DNA: TGTGCCAGTAGTCCCGGTGGTCGTGCCAAAAACATTCAGTACTTC.

This chain uses TRBV9 with TRBJ1-5; D remains ambiguous. Germline loops: CDR1 SGDLS, CDR2 YYNGEE. Trimming left V 3 bases short and J 0 bases short, with 7 bases between. The CDR3 totals 14 residues. CDR3 coding DNA: TGTGCCAGCAGCGCGGACTATAGCAATCAGCCCCAGCATTTT. Translation gives CASSADYSNQPQHF.

As DNA, the CDR3 is TGTGCCAGCACCACAGGGTGGAGTCAGCCCCAGCATTTT. Translated: CASTTGWSQPQHF. This sequence joins TRBV12-3 or TRBV12-4 and TRBJ1-5; tentatively, D is TRBD1 (6 bases). Between the trimmed V and J ends, which lost 7 bases and 6 bases, there was a span of 13 bases. The CDR3 is made up of 13 amino acids.

The gene calls are TRBV5-5 and TRBJ2-7; 9 bases match TRBD1. The V gene's germline CDR1 is SGHKS and CDR2 YYEKEE (reference sequence). This CDR3 has 15 amino acids. Germline trimming cut 0 bases from V and 3 bases from J; bases unmatched to any gene: 4. CDR3 protein: CASSLAVGQGYEQYF. CDR3 coding DNA: TGTGCCAGCAGCTTGGCGGTGGGACAGGGCTACGAGCAGTACTTC.

Here the CDR3 DNA reads TGTGCCACCTTGGAGACCTCCTACGAGCAGTACTTC. Translating gives CATLETSYEQYF. The V and J genes are TRBV6-6 and TRBJ2-7; D is uncertain. Germline values: CDR1 MNHNY, CDR2 SVGAGI (reference sequence). The V end was cut by 10 bases, the J end by 0 bases, with 10 bases between. The CDR3 spans 12 residues.

This clone was detected only once. The genes are TRBV6-6 and TRBJ1-1; TRBD1 is a possible D gene (5 bases). CDR1 and CDR2 (germline): MNHNY, SVGAGI (reference sequence). Trimming removed 6 bases from V and 1 base from J, with 6 bases in between. The CDR3 spans 12 residues. CDR3 sequence (DNA): TGTGCCAGCAGAGGGGCGAACACTGAAGCTTTCTTT. It encodes CASRGANTEAFF.

The chain couples TRBV27 to TRBJ2-2; TRBD1 might be the D (6 bases). V shed 2 bases and J shed 4 bases, with 20 bases lying between them. The CDR3 extends over 18 amino acids. The germline V gene encodes CDR1 MNHEY and CDR2 SMNVEV (reference sequence). In DNA, the CDR3 is TGTGCCAGCAGTTTAAACCCTTTCTCGACAGGTCCCACCGGGGAGCTGTTTTTT. This encodes CASSLNPFSTGPTGELFF.

The V and J genes are TRBV13 and TRBJ1-1; D remains ambiguous. The germline gives CDR1 PRHDT, CDR2 FYEKMQ (reference sequence). This CDR3 comprises 13 residues. V was clipped by 3 bases and J by 7 bases, with 12 bases between them. The CDR3 loop is CASSLVASGEAFF. DNA for the CDR3: TGTGCCAGCAGCTTGGTTGCGTCAGGTGAAGCTTTCTTT.

V is TRBV19 and J is TRBJ1-2; the match to TRBD1 covers 7 bases. V was pared by 3 bases and J by 7 bases, with 5 bases of the junction left unmatched. In germline, CDR1 is LNHDA, CDR2 SQIVND (reference sequence). The CDR3 is 13 residues long. The CDR3 loop reads CASSIGDRAGYTF. For the CDR3, the DNA is TGTGCCAGTAGTATTGGAGACAGGGCTGGCTACACCTTC.

This chain uses TRBV10-3 with TRBJ2-2, with D perhaps matching TRBD2 (5 bases). The CDR3 spans 13 residues. The V gene lost 7 bases and the J gene lost 4 bases, with 10 bases spanning the gap. Germline CDR1 ENHRY, CDR2 SYGVKD. CDR3 amino acids: CAITQTITGELFF. The CDR3 bases are TGTGCCATCACCCAGACTATCACCGGGGAGCTGTTTTTT.

V is TRBV9 and J is TRBJ2-6; no firm D call. Germline assignment: CDR1 SGDLS and CDR2 YYNGEE. V was trimmed by 1 base and J by 0 bases, leaving 5 bases between them. The CDR3 has 15 amino acids. The CDR3 reads CASSVFNSGANVLTF. DNA of the CDR3: TGTGCCAGCAGCGTATTCAACTCTGGGGCCAACGTCCTGACTTTC.

This clone was seen just once. The DNA of the CDR3 is TGTGCCAGCAAGGACAGGAACACTGAAGCTTTCTTT. It specifies CASKDRNTEAFF. The V call is TRBV2, the J call TRBJ1-1, with a weak D call TRBD1 (6 bases). CDR1 SNHLY and CDR2 FYNNEI come from the germline V gene. The CDR3 totals 12 residues. V was trimmed by 7 bases and J by 1 base, leaving 7 bases between them.

The CDR3 region is CASSPNGATGGEQYF. The CDR3 nucleotides read TGTGCCAGCAGTCCGAATGGGGCGACCGGGGGGGAGCAGTACTTC. This chain links TRBV7-2 with TRBJ2-7; 7 bases match TRBD2. CDR1 SGHTA and CDR2 FQGNSA come from the germline V gene. V was pared by 6 bases and J by 7 bases, with 15 bases of the junction left unmatched. This CDR3 spans 15 amino acids.

The chain has TRBV28 and TRBJ2-4; D remains unclear. The CDR3 spans 15 residues. Germline CDR1 is MDHEN and CDR2 is SYDVKM. Trimming took off 2 bases at V and 4 bases at J, with 12 bases between the two ends. Here the CDR3 reads CASSLTLDKKNIQYF. DNA for the CDR3: TGTGCCAGCAGTTTAACCCTCGACAAGAAAAACATTCAGTACTTC.

J is TRBJ2-1 and V is TRBV7-9; 11 nucleotides match TRBD2. From germline, CDR1 is SEHNR and CDR2 FQNEAQ (reference sequence). The CDR3 runs to 12 residues. Trimming at V came to 6 bases and at J to 13 bases, leaving 5 bases not matched to a gene. This CDR3 is CASSWTSGLQFF. CDR3 nucleotides: TGTGCCAGCAGTTGGACTAGCGGGTTACAGTTCTTC.

This clone has just a few counts. Other DNA sequences in the same sample also yield this CDR3. The chain uses TRBV6-4 and TRBJ1-2; 8 bases are shared with TRBD1. After removal of 5 bases from V and 6 bases from J, the junction contained 5 bases not matched to a gene. The CDR3 covers 13 residues. CDR1 MRHNA and CDR2 SNTAGT come from the germline V gene. The CDR3 sequence is CASSRTGIDGYTF. The CDR3 DNA reads TGTGCCAGCAGTCGGACAGGGATAGATGGCTACACCTTC.

J is TRBJ2-1 and V is TRBV7-3; 9 bases are shared with TRBD1. V shed 4 bases and J 2 bases; nucleotides not matched to a gene: 3. This CDR3 contains 15 residues. Germline CDR1 SGHTA, CDR2 FQGTGA. The CDR3 coding sequence is TGTGCCAGCAGCTCAGGACAGGGGACCTACAATGAGCAGTTCTTC. This codes for CASSSGQGTYNEQFF.

The chain employs TRBV10-2 and TRBJ1-6; unclear D gene. The CDR3 totals 17 residues. Germline loops: CDR1 WSHSY, CDR2 SAAADI. With 0 bases removed from V and 9 bases from J, the gap between germline ends came to 18 bases. The CDR3 is CASSESRAWVSGSPLHF. The CDR3 DNA is TGCGCCAGCAGTGAGTCCCGAGCGTGGGTCTCGGGTTCACCCCTCCACTTT.

This chain uses TRBV7-3 with TRBJ2-7; unclear D gene. Germline CDR1 reads SGHTA; CDR2 reads FQGTGA. Trimming took off 5 bases at V and 1 base at J, with 9 bases between the two ends. The CDR3 is 13 amino acids. The CDR3 sequence: CASSPEESYEQYF. The CDR3 bases are TGTGCCAGCAGCCCCGAGGAGTCCTACGAGCAGTACTTC. The variable domain in full, with the rest retrieved from reference TRBV7-3 and TRBJ2-7, is GAGVSQTPSNKVTEKGKYVELRCDPISGHTALYWYRQSLGQGPEFLIYFQGTGAADDSGLPNDRFFAVRPEGSVSTLKIQRTERGDSAVYLCASSPEESYEQYFGPGTRLTVT.

The genes are TRBV28 and TRBJ1-5; 8 nucleotides line up with TRBD1. The CDR3 runs to 16 residues. Germline CDR1 is MDHEN and CDR2 is SYDVKM. V shed 4 bases, J shed 4 bases, and the junction held 9 bases outside the gene matches. DNA of the CDR3: TGTGCCAGCAGTTCGAACCAGGGGGCAGTAAATCAGCCCCAGCATTTT. This translates into CASSSNQGAVNQPQHF.

The chain joins TRBV10-2 to TRBJ2-2; no definite D call. The V end was cut by 7 bases, the J end by 4 bases, with 10 bases between. Germline V gene data show CDR1 as WSHSY and CDR2 as SAAADI. There are 13 residues in the CDR3. The CDR3 here is CASTSRSTGELFF. Here the CDR3 DNA reads TGCGCCAGCACCAGTCGAAGCACCGGGGAGCTGTTTTTT.

The chain carries TRBV24-1 and TRBJ1-2; 8 bases are a match to TRBD1. The ends lost 4 bases at V and 3 bases at J; junction bases unmatched: 6. Germline V gene lookup returns CDR1 KGHDR and CDR2 SFDVKD. The CDR3 has 15 residues. The CDR3 protein is CATSESQGVDYGYTF. The DNA for the CDR3 is TGTGCCACCAGTGAATCACAGGGGGTTGACTATGGCTACACCTTC.

The chain uses TRBV11-3 and TRBJ2-1; TRBD2 matches at 11 bases. From germline, CDR1 is SGHNT and CDR2 YENEEA. The CDR3 length is 15 residues. V trimming: 5 bases; J trimming: 9 bases; junction bases outside the gene matches: 9. CDR3 protein: CASSKDTSGSSEQFF. CDR3 sequence (DNA): TGTGCCAGCAGCAAAGACACTAGCGGGAGCAGTGAGCAGTTCTTC.